This TCR beta chain stems from a study of blood T cell repertoires in COVID-19. V was clipped by 3 bases and J by 6 bases, with 15 bases between them. This CDR3 comprises 14 residues. Germline CDR1 and CDR2: SGHVS and FNYEAQ. TCRdb's copy holds only in-frame clones and misses some; the assay was immunoSEQ multiplex PCR. The profile shows approximately 200,000 clones, 70% to 90% of them singletons. The V gene is TRBV7-6, the J gene TRBJ2-7; D possibly corresponds to TRBD1 (6 bases). The receptor comes from a man aged 25-45 years with COVID-19, enrolled during active disease. Input material: peripheral blood. The CDR3 here is CASSLGQGPGEQYF. CDR3 nucleotide sequence: TGTGCCAGCAGCTTGGGGCAGGGGCCTGGCGAGCAGTACTTC.